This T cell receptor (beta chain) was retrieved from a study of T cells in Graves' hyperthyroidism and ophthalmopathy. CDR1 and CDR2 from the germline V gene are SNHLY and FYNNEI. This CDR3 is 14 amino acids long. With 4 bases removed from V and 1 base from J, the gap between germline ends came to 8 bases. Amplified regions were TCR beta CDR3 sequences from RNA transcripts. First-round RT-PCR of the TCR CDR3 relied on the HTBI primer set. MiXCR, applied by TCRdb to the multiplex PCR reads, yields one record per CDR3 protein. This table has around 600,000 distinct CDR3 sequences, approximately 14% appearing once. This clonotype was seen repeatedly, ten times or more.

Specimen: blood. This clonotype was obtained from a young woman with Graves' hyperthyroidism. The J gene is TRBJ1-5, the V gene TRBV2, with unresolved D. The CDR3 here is CASSGQRSNQPQHF. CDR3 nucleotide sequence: TGTGCCAGCAGTGGTCAGAGAAGCAATCAGCCCCAGCATTTT.